Listed below are T cell receptor beta chains from one sample, sequenced in a study of response to subunit inactivated influenza vaccine. Via MiXCR, TCRdb re-called the RT-PCR reads, giving one row per CDR3 protein. The data show around 520,000 distinct CDR3 sequences, about 10% seen once. The material sequenced was PBMCs from blood, taken on the day of vaccination. These receptors all stem from a man in his fifties who received an inactivated influenza vaccine. Each CDR3 is given with its conserved first and last residue. The order of the fields is clone size, D gene, V gene, J gene, CDR3 DNA, CDR3 protein. D genes are given only for firm matches. The size field is filled for only some rows; it gives once, few, many or a size class.

few	TRBD2	TRBV7-2	TRBJ2-2	TGTGCCAGCAGCTTAGGAGCGGGAGCCACCGGGGAGCTGTTTTTT	CASSLGAGATGELFF
NA	NA	TRBV7-9	TRBJ1-2	TGTGCCAGCAGCTTAGTCCGGGGGCCTAACTATGGCTACACCTTC	CASSLVRGPNYGYTF
few	NA	TRBV5-1	TRBJ2-5	TGCGCCAGCAGCTTGGGTCTACGTCTAGAAGAGACCCAGTACTTC	CASSLGLRLEETQYF
NA	NA	TRBV20-1	TRBJ1-5	TGCAGTGCTAGAGTCCCCGGGATTCAGCCCCAGCATTTT	CSARVPGIQPQHF
NA	TRBD1	TRBV20-1	TRBJ2-7	TGCAGTGCCCGATCGCCCGGACAGGGTGTGTACTTC	CSARSPGQGVYF
many	TRBD2	TRBV11-3	TRBJ2-3	TGTGCCAGCAGGACACAAACTAGCGGAGGATTTAGCACAGATACGCAGTATTTT	CASRTQTSGGFSTDTQYF
NA	NA	TRBV20-1	TRBJ1-2	TGCAGTGCTAGAGACTTTGGACAGAGGCTCTATGGCTACACCTTC	CSARDFGQRLYGYTF
few	TRBD1	TRBV3-1	TRBJ1-4	TGTGCCAGCAGCCATAAGACAGGGGTCGGAGAAAAACTGTTTTTT	CASSHKTGVGEKLFF
NA	NA	TRBV20-1	TRBJ2-7	TGCAGTGCTAGAGGGGACTGGCTTTCCGAGCAGTACTTC	CSARGDWLSEQYF
many	TRBD2	TRBV11-1	TRBJ2-3	TGTGCCAGCAGCTTAGAGGTTACGGCGGGAGAGATATTTAGCACAGATACGCAGTATTTT	CASSLEVTAGEIFSTDTQYF
many	NA	TRBV24-1	TRBJ2-2	TGTGCCACCAGTGATCAGGGGGAGCTGTTTTTT	CATSDQGELFF
few	TRBD2	TRBV9	TRBJ2-2	TGTGCCAGCAGCGCGCCGGGACTAGCGACCGGGGAGCTGTTTTTT	CASSAPGLATGELFF
NA	NA	TRBV12-3/TRBV12-4	TRBJ2-2	TGTGCCACCACTCTCGGGGGGGAGCTGTTTTTT	CATTLGGELFF
many	TRBD1	TRBV12-3/TRBV12-4	TRBJ2-3	TGTGCCAGCAGCCGTACAGGGGCAGATACGCAGTATTTT	CASSRTGADTQYF
NA	NA	TRBV5-6	TRBJ2-2	TGTGCCAGCAGCTTGGTGGTCGGGGAGCTGTTTTTT	CASSLVVGELFF
NA	NA	TRBV9	TRBJ2-7	TGTGCCAGCAGCGCGCTAGAGACAGGATGGGCGGACGAGCAGTACTTC	CASSALETGWADEQYF
NA	NA	TRBV7-2	TRBJ2-1	TGTGCCAGCAGCGTAACCGGGACAAGGCACAATGAGCAGTTCTTC	CASSVTGTRHNEQFF
NA	NA	TRBV7-9	TRBJ2-6	TGTGCCAGCACGATAGCGACAGGTTTTTTTGGGGCCAACGTCCTGACTTTC	CASTIATGFFGANVLTF
NA	TRBD1	TRBV18	TRBJ2-7	TGTGCCAGCTCACCAAAACAGGGGGTGTCCTACGAGCAGTACTTC	CASSPKQGVSYEQYF
NA	NA	TRBV6-1	TRBJ1-5	TGTGCCAGCAGAGGCAGGGTGACAGCACCCTCTAGCAATCAGCCCCAGCATTTT	CASRGRVTAPSSNQPQHF
many	NA	TRBV5-1	TRBJ1-1	TGCGCCAGCAGCGTCGACAGGAACACTGAAGCTTTCTTT	CASSVDRNTEAFF
NA	NA	TRBV24-1	TRBJ1-2	TGTGCCACCAGTCCGGGTCCGACAGACCTCTATGGCTACACCTTC	CATSPGPTDLYGYTF
NA	TRBD2	TRBV9	TRBJ2-7	TGTGCCAGCAGCGTAGTTGCTAGCGGGAGTAACGGGGAGCAGTACTTC	CASSVVASGSNGEQYF
few	NA	TRBV20-1	TRBJ2-7	TGCAGTGCTAGAGTTGCAGAATACGAGCAGTACTTC	CSARVAEYEQYF
few	NA	TRBV7-2	TRBJ2-1	TGTGCCAGCAGCTTAAAGGGAGCTAATGAGCAGTTCTTC	CASSLKGANEQFF
many	NA	TRBV11-2	TRBJ2-5	TGTGCCAGCAGCTTAGGGGGGCTTCAGTACCAAGAGACCCAGTACTTC	CASSLGGLQYQETQYF
NA	NA	TRBV29-1	TRBJ2-3	TGCAGCGGCTTTGAAGGCGTTGACACAGATACGCAGTATTTT	CSGFEGVDTDTQYF
NA	TRBD2	TRBV28	TRBJ2-5	TGTGCCATCCGGGGGGGCCATTCCCAAGAGACCCAGTACTTC	CAIRGGHSQETQYF
many	NA	TRBV5-1	TRBJ2-4	TGCGCCAGCAGCTTGGCCTGGCTGGGGGACATTCAGTACTTC	CASSLAWLGDIQYF
many	NA	TRBV7-3	TRBJ2-2	TGTGCCAGCAGCTTAAAGGGGTTAGCCCGTGGCGGGGAGCTGTTTTTT	CASSLKGLARGGELFF
NA	NA	TRBV12-3/TRBV12-4	TRBJ2-3	TGTGCCAGCAGTCGTCTGGGCGGGGTCACAGATACGCAGTATTTT	CASSRLGGVTDTQYF
few	NA	TRBV18	TRBJ1-1	TGTGCCAGCTCACCACGATCCAGGGTCGTTGGCACTGAAGCTTTCTTT	CASSPRSRVVGTEAFF
NA	NA	TRBV3-1	TRBJ1-2	TGTGCCAGCAGCCAAGCCATGTCCGGCTACACCTTC	CASSQAMSGYTF
few	NA	TRBV7-2	TRBJ1-2	TGTGCCAGCAGCTTTGGCCAGACAGGCTCTTATGGCTACACCTTC	CASSFGQTGSYGYTF
NA	NA	TRBV28	TRBJ2-1	TGTGCCAGCAGTGGGGGACCGAAGCAGTTCTTC	CASSGGPKQFF
few	NA	TRBV7-9	TRBJ1-5	TGTGCCAGCAGCTTAGCAGGGACCAATCAGCCCCAGCATTTT	CASSLAGTNQPQHF
NA	NA	TRBV10-3	TRBJ2-7	TGTGCCATCAGTGTTGGAAGCTCCTACGAGCAGTACTTC	CAISVGSSYEQYF
NA	NA	TRBV6-2/TRBV6-3	TRBJ2-5	TGTGCCAGCAGTAGACTTCGACAGAACCAAGAGACCCAGTACTTC	CASSRLRQNQETQYF
few	NA	TRBV6-2/TRBV6-3	TRBJ2-6	TGTGCCAGCAGTAGGGGGGACATCTTCTTTGGGGCCAACGTCCTGACTTTC	CASSRGDIFFGANVLTF
few	TRBD1	TRBV27	TRBJ2-2	TGTGCCAGCAGTACCGGACAGGGGACCGGGGAGCTGTTTTTT	CASSTGQGTGELFF
NA	TRBD1	TRBV15	TRBJ2-7	TGTGCCACCGCGAGACGGGGACAGGGGGCAGGTGAGCAGTACTTC	CATARRGQGAGEQYF
many	NA	TRBV29-1	TRBJ2-2	TGCAGCGTTGAATCCACCACCGGGGAGCTGTTTTTT	CSVESTTGELFF
few	NA	TRBV4-3	TRBJ1-1	TGCGCCAGCAGCCAAGTACAGGGAGTCAGGATGGCCGCTGAAGCTTTCTTT	CASSQVQGVRMAAEAFF
few	TRBD1	TRBV5-1	TRBJ2-1	TGCGCCAGCAGCTTGGGCAGACAGGGAGTAGGGCAGTTCTTC	CASSLGRQGVGQFF
many	NA	TRBV5-1	TRBJ1-1	TGCGCCAGCAGCTTGGCCACAGCTAGAAACACTGAAGCTTTCTTT	CASSLATARNTEAFF
NA	NA	TRBV2	TRBJ2-3	TGTGCCAGCACGCTTGGGACGTCTAGCACAGATACGCAGTATTTT	CASTLGTSSTDTQYF
many	NA	TRBV9	TRBJ2-5	TGTGCCAGCAGCGTAATGGGGTCCGACCGGGAGACCCAGTACTTC	CASSVMGSDRETQYF
few	NA	TRBV7-9	TRBJ2-3	TGTGCCACCCCAATTCCCGGGACGCCAGACAATACGCAGTATTTT	CATPIPGTPDNTQYF
many	NA	TRBV7-8	TRBJ2-3	TGTGCCAGCAGCTTAAGCGAGTCTACTAGCACAGATACGCAGTATTTT	CASSLSESTSTDTQYF
many	NA	TRBV29-1	TRBJ2-1	TGCAGCGTTGATACAATCCGGGCCTTC	CSVDTIRAF
NA	NA	TRBV5-1	TRBJ2-2	TGCGCCAGCAGCGATCCTGGAAAGAACACCGGGGAGCTGTTTTTT	CASSDPGKNTGELFF
NA	NA	TRBV14	TRBJ2-7	TGTGCCAGCAGCCAAGACCGAGGCAGAGGGACTTGGGAGCAGTACTTC	CASSQDRGRGTWEQYF
NA	NA	TRBV20-1	TRBJ2-7	TGCAGTGCTAGGCCTAGACAGTATCCCTACGAGCAGTACTTC	CSARPRQYPYEQYF
few	TRBD1	TRBV4-1	TRBJ2-1	TGCGCCAGCAGCCCGTCCCGGGACAGGGACGAGCAGTTCTTC	CASSPSRDRDEQFF
many	NA	TRBV7-2	TRBJ2-7	TGTGCCAGCAGCTTAGAGGGTGCTCCCGTCGAGCAGTACTTC	CASSLEGAPVEQYF